This T cell receptor (beta chain) was found in a study of shared clonotypes between healthy human individuals. Overall study: The people who gave samples were two women and a few men aged 18 to 49.

Findings of the study overall: Shared clonotypes across all four donors exceeded non-shared ones in generation probability.

With respect to this clone: Its antigen is unidentified.

The CDR3 length is 15 residues. Trimming removed 2 bases at V and 0 bases at J, with 8 bases between. Germline V gene data show CDR1 as ENHRY and CDR2 as SYGVKD. Method: immunoSEQ multiplex PCR; TCRdb's copy keeps in-frame clones and lacks some. The sample holds 2,500,000 or so clones, 85% to 95% seen once. Both subsets, CD45RA+ naive and CD45RA-negative memory, were split from the CD4+ cells. The rearrangement links TRBV10-3 to TRBJ1-3; possible D gene TRBD1, 5 bases. The sequencing input was naive CD4+ T cells from PBMCs. Specified subset: CD45RA+ positively selected. This receptor was identified in a man between 18 and 29 years old in good health. Some clones in this sample may be carry-over from other donors' samples. The CDR3 DNA is TGTGCCATCAGTGAGCGGGGGTACTCTGGAAACACCATATATTTT. This translates into CAISERGYSGNTIYF.